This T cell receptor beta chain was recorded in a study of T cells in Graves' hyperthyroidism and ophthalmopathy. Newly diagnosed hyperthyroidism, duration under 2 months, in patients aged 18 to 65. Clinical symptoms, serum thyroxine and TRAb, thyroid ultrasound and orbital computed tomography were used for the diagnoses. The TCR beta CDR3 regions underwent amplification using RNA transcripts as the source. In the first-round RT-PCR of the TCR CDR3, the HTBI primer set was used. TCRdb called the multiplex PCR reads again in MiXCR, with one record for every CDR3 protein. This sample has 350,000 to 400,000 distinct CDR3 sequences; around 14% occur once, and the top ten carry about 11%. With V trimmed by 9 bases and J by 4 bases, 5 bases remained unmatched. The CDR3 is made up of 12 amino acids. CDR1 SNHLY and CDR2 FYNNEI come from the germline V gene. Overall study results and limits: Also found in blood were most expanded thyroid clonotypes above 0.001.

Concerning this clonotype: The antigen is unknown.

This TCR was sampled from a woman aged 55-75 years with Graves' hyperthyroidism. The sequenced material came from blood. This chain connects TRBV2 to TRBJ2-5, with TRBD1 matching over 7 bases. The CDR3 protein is CASRQGAETQYF. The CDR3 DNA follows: TGTGCCAGTCGACAGGGAGCAGAGACCCAGTACTTC.